This is a list of T cell receptor beta chains from one sample in a study of shared clonotypes between healthy human individuals. Produced via immunoSEQ multiplex PCR; TCRdb's table is partial and in-frame only. The data hold roughly 1 million clones, with roughly 80% observed a single time. The sample consisted of memory CD4+ T cells sorted from blood. These receptors all stem from a man between 18 and 29 years old in good health. Each CDR3 is given with its conserved first and last residue. The D gene is left open where the match is weak. Expanded clones are given a class, and other clones once, few, many or no size at all.

d_call j_call v_call clone_size cdr3_aa cdr3_nt
- TRBJ1-1 TRBV18 - CASSGTPSTEAFF TGTGCCAGCTCAGGTACCCCGAGTACTGAAGCTTTCTTT
- TRBJ1-1 TRBV6-6 once CASSDHHEGITEAFF TGTGCCAGCAGTGACCACCATGAGGGGATCACTGAAGCTTTCTTT
TRBD2 TRBJ2-5 TRBV28 once CASSFPTSGRMETQYF TGTGCCAGCAGTTTCCCGACTAGCGGGAGGATGGAGACCCAGTACTTC
- TRBJ2-1 TRBV11-2 once CASSRIFSGVNEQFF TGTGCCAGCAGCCGGATTTTTTCGGGAGTTAATGAGCAGTTCTTC
TRBD1 TRBJ1-4 TRBV6-1 - CASSPRTRTGEKLFF TGTGCCAGCAGTCCCCGGACGAGGACAGGGGAAAAACTGTTTTTT
- TRBJ1-2 TRBV15 - CATSVAGNYGYTF TGTGCCACCAGCGTTGCTGGGAACTATGGCTACACCTTC
TRBD1 TRBJ1-2 TRBV4-2 few CASSQAGIGGSGYTF TGTGCCAGCAGCCAAGCCGGAATAGGGGGCTCTGGCTACACCTTC
TRBD1 TRBJ2-1 TRBV4-1 - CASSQGPDRVMHEQFF TGCGCCAGCAGCCAGGGACCGGACAGGGTGATGCATGAGCAGTTCTTC
TRBD1 TRBJ1-2 TRBV15 - CATSRDRDSLYGYTF TGTGCCACCAGCAGAGATAGGGACAGCCTCTATGGCTACACCTTC
- TRBJ2-1 TRBV9 - CASSSRTVKYNEQFF TGTGCCAGCAGCTCCCGGACAGTTAAATACAATGAGCAGTTCTTC
- TRBJ1-5 TRBV6-1 - CASSEQTLGARGDQPQHF TGTGCCAGCAGTGAGCAAACACTGGGGGCGCGGGGAGATCAGCCCCAGCATTTT
- TRBJ1-2 TRBV19 - CASSAGATNYGYTF TGTGCCAGTAGTGCGGGAGCGACTAACTATGGCTACACCTTC
- TRBJ2-1 TRBV27 - CASSSDMTGPYNEQFF TGTGCCAGCAGTTCTGACATGACTGGTCCCTACAATGAGCAGTTCTTC
- TRBJ2-1 TRBV7-9 - CASSRFIRDIDNEQFF TGTGCCAGCAGCCGATTTATACGTGACATTGACAATGAGCAGTTCTTC
- TRBJ1-3 TRBV6-6 - CASSELGTPTYF TGTGCCAGCTCCGAGTTAGGGACACCAACATATTTT
- TRBJ1-5 TRBV11-1 many CASSLPGYSNQPQHF TGTGCCAGCAGCCTACCAGGGTATAGCAATCAGCCCCAGCATTTT
- TRBJ1-3 TRBV6-6 - CASSYRRDATGNTIYF TGTGCCAGCAGTTACAGACGAGACGCTACTGGAAACACCATATATTTT
- TRBJ1-5 TRBV6-1 - CASSEMGNQPQHF TGTGCCAGCAGTGAAATGGGGAATCAGCCCCAGCATTTT
TRBD1 TRBJ1-4 TRBV25-1 - CASSEEGTVNEKLFF TGTGCCAGCAGTGAAGAAGGGACAGTGAATGAAAAACTGTTTTTT
TRBD1 TRBJ2-2 TRBV7-7 - CASSLGPRTGPTGELFF TGTGCTAGCAGCTTAGGACCCCGGACAGGGCCCACCGGGGAGCTGTTTTTT
- TRBJ2-2 TRBV7-3 - CASSLLGGGSGELFF TGTGCCAGCAGCTTACTTGGAGGGGGCTCCGGGGAGCTGTTTTTT
TRBD1 TRBJ2-7 TRBV7-2 - CASSLGQGAHEQYF TGTGCCAGCAGCTTGGGACAGGGGGCCCACGAGCAGTACTTC
TRBD1 TRBJ2-6 TRBV5-1 - CASSLGQGAGANVLTF TGCGCCAGCAGCTTGGGACAGGGTGCAGGGGCCAACGTCCTGACTTTC
TRBD2 TRBJ2-2 TRBV6-5 once CASSTRTSGAGELFF TGTGCCAGCAGTACCAGGACTAGCGGGGCCGGGGAGCTGTTTTTT
- TRBJ1-4 TRBV19 - CASRRREGEKLFF TGTGCCAGTAGGCGGAGGGAGGGGGAAAAACTGTTTTTT
- TRBJ2-6 TRBV19 - CASKDWAGANVLTF TGTGCCAGTAAGGACTGGGCTGGGGCCAACGTCCTGACTTTC
TRBD1 TRBJ2-7 TRBV7-2 - CASRGQGTYEQYF TGTGCCAGCAGGGGACAGGGTACCTACGAGCAGTACTTC
- TRBJ2-7 TRBV13 - CASSLESRGSYEQYF TGTGCCAGCAGCTTAGAATCGCGGGGATCCTACGAGCAGTACTTC
- TRBJ2-1 TRBV5-1 - CASSLIPKDSYNEQFF TGCGCCAGCAGCTTGATCCCGAAGGACTCCTACAATGAGCAGTTCTTC
TRBD2 TRBJ2-7 TRBV18 - CASSPRLAGGPRNEQYF TGTGCCAGCTCACCACGACTAGCGGGAGGGCCGAGGAACGAGCAGTACTTC
- TRBJ2-7 TRBV18 - CASSRGPEGGNYEQYF TGTGCCAGCTCACGGGGACCGGAGGGCGGGAACTACGAGCAGTACTTC
- TRBJ2-5 TRBV30 - CAWSVVRAGKTISQETQYF TGTGCCTGGAGTGTAGTAAGGGCAGGCAAAACTATCTCCCAAGAGACCCAGTACTTC